Listed below are T cell receptor beta chains from one sample, sequenced in a study of tumor-infiltrating lymphocytes in primary liver carcinoma. TCRdb fed the multiplex PCR reads into MiXCR, producing one record per CDR3 protein. The repertoire holds 100,000 or so distinct CDR3 sequences, about four fifths seen once, with approximately 18% in the top ten. Sequencing used liver tumor tissue from sampling region 3. These receptors all stem from a man between 35 and 55 years old with primary liver carcinoma and hepatitis B virus infection. Both conserved end residues are part of each CDR3. D genes are given only for firm matches. Clone size is given for some rows only: seen once, a few or many times, or a class if the clone is expanded.

>TRBJ2-3|TRBV4-1|-|-
CASSQSNQIYGQYF
TGCGCCAGCAGCCAATCAAACCAGATCTACGGGCAGTATTTT
>TRBJ2-2|TRBV5-6|once|-
CASSLILARGPGTGELFF
TGTGCCAGCAGCTTAATCCTAGCGCGGGGGCCGGGAACCGGGGAGCTGTTTTTT
>TRBJ2-1|TRBV6-2/TRBV6-3|-|-
CTSNLQGLYNEQFF
TGTACCAGCAACTTGCAAGGGCTCTACAATGAGCAGTTCTTC
>TRBJ2-7|TRBV12-3/TRBV12-4|-|-
CASTFGYEQYF
TGTGCCAGCACTTTTGGGTACGAGCAATACTTC
>TRBJ2-1|TRBV29-1|once|TRBD2
CNAGLAGGFYNEQFF
TGTAACGCTGGACTAGCGGGAGGGTTCTACAATGAGCAGTTCTTC
>TRBJ2-7|TRBV11-1|-|-
CTIREKQSYEQYF
TGTACCATCAGGGAGAAGCAATCCTACGAGCAGTACTTC
>TRBJ2-3|TRBV11-2|-|TRBD2
CASSLSPRLAGERTDTQYF
TGTGCCAGCAGCCTGTCGCCAAGACTAGCGGGAGAGAGGACAGATACGCAGTATTTT
>TRBJ2-1|TRBV4-2|-|TRBD1
CPSSQGQGSSYNEQFF
TGTCCTAGCAGCCAAGGACAGGGAAGCTCCTACAATGAGCAGTTCTTC
>TRBJ2-3|TRBV28|-|TRBD2
CASTPREEREGQYF
TGTGCCAGCACTCCGCGAGAGGAGCGGGAGGGCCAATATTTT
>TRBJ2-1|TRBV12-3/TRBV12-4|-|TRBD2
CASSSRLAGRCEQFF
TGTGCCAGCAGTTCGAGACTAGCTGGCAGGTGTGAGCAATTCTTC
>TRBJ2-7|TRBV6-4|-|TRBD2
CASSDPTSEVYEQYF
TGTGCCAGCAGTGACCCGACTAGCGAGGTCTACGAGCAATACTTC
>TRBJ2-6|TRBV12-3/TRBV12-4|-|-
CASSRTRLVPGRASGANLLTF
TGTGCCAGCAGTCGGACCCGTCTAGTCCCTGGTCGGGCCTCTGGGGCCAACCTCCTGACTTTC
>TRBJ2-5|TRBV6-1|few|-
CASWGMRTKVETQYF
TGTGCTAGCTGGGGCATGCGGACTAAGGTGGAGACCCAGTACTTC
>TRBJ2-3|TRBV11-1|-|-
CASSLARESTYTQYF
TGTGCTAGCAGTTTGGCGAGGGAGAGCACATATACGCAGTATTTT
>TRBJ1-6|TRBV5-6|medium-sized|TRBD1
CASSFSGQGKHF
TGTGCCAGCAGCTTCTCCGGACAGGGCAAACACTTT
>TRBJ2-5|TRBV1|-|-
CINSHDIQETQYF
TGCATCAACAGTCACGACATACAAGAGACCCAGTACTTC